This paragraph reports one TCR beta chain. What it recognizes is unknown. Germline values: CDR1 SEHNR, CDR2 FQNEAQ (reference sequence). Unmatched junction bases numbered 6, after V lost 5 bases and J lost 4 bases. The CDR3 is 15 amino acids. The data were taken from a study of T cell responses to AZD1222 COVID-19 vaccine. Study-wide results and caveats: The study reported that nearly half of spike-specific TCRs target unmutated variant regions. Just a handful of people given AZD1222 tested seropositive at baseline. Donor demographics were predominantly white British with a female majority; clonal diversity may be underestimated.

The repertoire was sequenced with immunoSEQ multiplex PCR; TCRdb's copy has only in-frame clones and lacks some. The top ten clones hold 1.7% of a sample with more than 100,000 clones, 85% to 95% of them seen once. Material: peripheral blood, obtained on day 0 of AZD1222 vaccination. V gene TRBV7-9 combines with J gene TRBJ2-4; 9 bases are a match to TRBD2. This receptor was taken from an adult in good health. Here the CDR3 reads CASSTTSGLKNIQYF. Here the CDR3 DNA reads TGTGCCAGCAGCACGACTAGCGGACTTAAAAACATTCAGTACTTC.